This T cell receptor (beta chain) was observed in a study of OX40 agonist ivuxolimab in advanced cancers. Study in general: With a range of roughly 23 to 85, age averaged about 59 years, and about 83% were male. Partial responses were recorded for three patients, including one with hepatocellular carcinoma and two with cutaneous melanoma. Points from the study as a whole: Both blood CD4+ and CD8+ T cells showed clonal growth by week 6 at 0.1 to 3.0 mg/kg. The average count of expanded clones was higher among CD8+ T cells than among CD4+.

CDR3 size: 13 residues. Germline V gene lookup returns CDR1 SGHNT and CDR2 YYREEE (reference sequence). V was pared by 6 bases and J by 0 bases, with 7 bases between. Note on this clone: The target antigen is unknown.

Assay used: immunoSEQ multiplex PCR; TCRdb lists only in-frame clones, some missing. The sample lists around 45,000 clones, around nine tenths occurring once. The receptor comes from an adult with an advanced solid tumor such as melanoma, head and neck, liver or kidney cancer. The sample in question was CD4+ or CD8+ T cells sorted from blood, obtained in a trial of the OX40 agonist ivuxolimab. The chain joins TRBV5-4 to TRBJ1-3; no reliable D call. This chain's CDR3 is CASMGSSGNTIYF. The DNA for the CDR3 is TGTGCCAGCATGGGGAGCTCTGGAAACACCATATATTTT.